This T cell receptor (beta chain) came from a study of post-analysis software for immune sequencing data. Study observations and caveats: Five or six TRBV segments (TRBV5-6, TRBV5-1 and TRBV20-1 among them) occurred more frequently in patients than in controls.

Worth noting for this clonotype: The antigen remains undetermined.

Unique molecular identifiers were present in the TCR beta cDNA libraries. TCRdb redid the calling of the PCR reads with MiXCR, one entry per CDR3 protein. The sample holds over 700,000 distinct CDR3 sequences, 25% to 30% seen once. With 0 bases clipped from V and 2 bases from J, the junction kept 13 bases outside the gene matches. The CDR3 runs 19 residues. CDR1 is SGHTA and CDR2 is FQGNSA in the germline V gene. This sequence originates from a girl aged 5-17 years with multiple sclerosis. The sample consisted of blood. The chain employs TRBV7-2 and TRBJ2-7; 10 bases are a match to TRBD1. The DNA for the CDR3 is TGTGCCAGCAGCTTAGCCGGGGGCCTTACCGGGACAGGGGCCTACGAGCAGTACTTC. Its protein product is CASSLAGGLTGTGAYEQYF.